This T cell receptor (beta chain) was recovered during a study of Graves' ophthalmopathy and Graves' hyperthyroidism. A few counts support this clonotype. Patients with other autoimmune diseases, uncontrolled infections, pregnancy or lactation were excluded. Trimming at V came to 4 bases and at J to 2 bases, leaving 3 bases not matched to a gene. Germline V gives CDR1 SGHDT, CDR2 YYEEEE. The CDR3 runs 14 residues. From RNA, the CDR3 regions of TCR beta chains were amplified and sequenced. Investigators did first-round RT-PCR with HTBI primers, then second-round multiplex PCR. TCRdb reprocessed the multiplex PCR reads with MiXCR, giving one entry per CDR3 protein. The data contain over a million distinct CDR3 sequences, about two fifths of them singletons.

The receptor's source is an adult man with Graves' hyperthyroidism. The material sequenced was peripheral blood or thyroid tissue (not recorded which). The V and J genes are TRBV5-6 and TRBJ1-5, with 7 bases fitting TRBD1. The CDR3 is CASSRDSGNQPQHF. CDR3 bases: TGTGCCAGCAGCCGGGACAGCGGCAATCAGCCCCAGCATTTT.